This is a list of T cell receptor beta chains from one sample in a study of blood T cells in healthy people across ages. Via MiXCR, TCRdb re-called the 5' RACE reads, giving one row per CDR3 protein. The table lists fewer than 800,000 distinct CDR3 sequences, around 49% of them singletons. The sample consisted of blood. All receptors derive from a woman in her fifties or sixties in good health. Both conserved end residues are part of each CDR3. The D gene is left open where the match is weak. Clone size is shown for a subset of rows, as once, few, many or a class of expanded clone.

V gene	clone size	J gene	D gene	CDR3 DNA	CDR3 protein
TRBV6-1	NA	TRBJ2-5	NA	TGTGCCAGCAGTGAAAACAGGGTCGGGGGAGAGACCCAGTACTTC	CASSENRVGGETQYF
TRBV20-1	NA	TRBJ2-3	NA	TGCAGTGCCACTGACAATTGGGGAACAGATACGCAGTATTTT	CSATDNWGTDTQYF
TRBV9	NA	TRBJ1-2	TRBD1	TGTGCCAGCAGCGTAGGAACAGGGGCTGCGTATGGCTACACCTTC	CASSVGTGAAYGYTF
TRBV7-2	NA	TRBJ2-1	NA	TGTGCCAGCGGCCGTAGGTGGAACGAGCAGTTCTTC	CASGRRWNEQFF
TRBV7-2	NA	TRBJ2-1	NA	TGTGCCAGCAGCTTAATGGGTCATGAGCAGTTCTTC	CASSLMGHEQFF
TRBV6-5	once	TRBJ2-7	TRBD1	TGTGCCAGCAGTTACCAGGGACAGGGGGCGTCCGAGCAGTACTTC	CASSYQGQGASEQYF
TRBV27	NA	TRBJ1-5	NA	TGTGCCAGCAGTTTCGGAAGGGATCAGCCCCAGCATTTT	CASSFGRDQPQHF
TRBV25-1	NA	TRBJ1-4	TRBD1	TGTGCCAGCAGTGACCAGGACAGGGATGAAAAACTGTTTTTT	CASSDQDRDEKLFF
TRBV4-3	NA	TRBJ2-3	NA	TGCGCCAGCCGTAGACAGGCAGAGAGCGCAGATACGCAGTATTTT	CASRRQAESADTQYF
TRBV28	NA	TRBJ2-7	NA	TGTGCCAGCAGCACACATCCCTACGAGCAGTACTTC	CASSTHPYEQYF
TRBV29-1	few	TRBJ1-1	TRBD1	TGCAGCGTTGAAGCCCGACAGGGGTACCTCGACACTGAAGCTTTCTTT	CSVEARQGYLDTEAFF
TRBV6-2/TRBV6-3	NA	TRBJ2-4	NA	TGTGCCAGCAGTTACTCCTTTGGGAGTCTCAAAAACATTCAGTACTTC	CASSYSFGSLKNIQYF
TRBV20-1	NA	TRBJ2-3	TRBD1	TGCAGTGCTAGAGCCCGACAGGGGAACACAGATACGCAGTATTTT	CSARARQGNTDTQYF
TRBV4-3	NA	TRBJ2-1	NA	TGCGTCAGCAGCCAAGAGGCGGGAAGGGTGCAGTTCTTC	CVSSQEAGRVQFF
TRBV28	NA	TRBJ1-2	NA	TGTGCCAGCGGGGGGGGCCTAAGGGGCTACACCTTC	CASGGGLRGYTF
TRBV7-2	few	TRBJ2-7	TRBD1	TGTGCCAGCAGCCCCGGGACAGTAATCTACGAGCAGTACTTC	CASSPGTVIYEQYF
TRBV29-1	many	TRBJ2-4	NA	TGCAGCATCCGGGAAACGATGGGCATTCAGTACTTC	CSIRETMGIQYF